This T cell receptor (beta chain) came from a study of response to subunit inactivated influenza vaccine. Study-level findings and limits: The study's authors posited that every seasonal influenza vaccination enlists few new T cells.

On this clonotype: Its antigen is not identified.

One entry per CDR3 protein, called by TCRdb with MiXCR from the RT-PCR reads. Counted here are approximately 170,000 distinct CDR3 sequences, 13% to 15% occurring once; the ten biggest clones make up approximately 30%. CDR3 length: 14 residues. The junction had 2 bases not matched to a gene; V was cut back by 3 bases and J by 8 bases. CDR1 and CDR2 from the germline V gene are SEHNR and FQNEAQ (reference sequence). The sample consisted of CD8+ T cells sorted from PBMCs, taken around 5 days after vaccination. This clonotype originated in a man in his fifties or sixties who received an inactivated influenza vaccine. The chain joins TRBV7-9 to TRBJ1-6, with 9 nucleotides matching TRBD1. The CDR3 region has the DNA TGTGCCAGCAGCTTGCGACAGGGGGATTCACCCCTCCACTTT. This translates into CASSLRQGDSPLHF. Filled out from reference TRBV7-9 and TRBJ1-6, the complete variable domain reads DTGVSQNPRHKITKRGQNVTFRCDPISEHNRLYWYRQTLGQGPEFLTYFQNEAQLEKSRLLSDRFSAERPKGSFSTLEIQRTEQGDSAMYLCASSLRQGDSPLHFGNGTRLTVT.